The sequence of this T cell receptor (beta chain) was determined in a study of Ad26.COV2.S vaccination and SARS-CoV-2 variants. Overall study context: Enrollment placed the donor in the COV1001 Ad26.COV2.S trial arm.

With regard to this clone: Its antigen is not known.

The treatment here: some 19 received Ad26.COV2.S at low or high dose, single or two shots; several received placebo; per-sample allocation not given. After the first vaccine or placebo injection, samples were drawn on day 63. The vaccine antigen was prefusion-stabilized Wuhan SARS-CoV-2 spike. Repertoires were generated with immunoSEQ multiplex PCR, while TCRdb's copy carries only in-frame clones and drops some. The sample carries about 440,000 clones, about 90% recorded once. Study-level results: Non-spike TCR breadth was similar in vaccine and placebo recipients.

This CDR3 spans 21 amino acids. Losses at the gene ends were 3 bases for V and 5 bases for J; bases not matched to a gene: 18. CDR1 and CDR2 from the germline V gene are KGHSH and LQKENI. This rearrangement joins TRBV18 to TRBJ2-2; 13 positions match TRBD2. The sequence was obtained from a person aged 18-65 years who received the Ad26.COV2.S COVID-19 vaccine or a placebo. This specimen was peripheral blood, taken in a trial of Ad26.COV2.S vaccine versus placebo. The CDR3 protein is CASSPALGLAGRSKLTGELFF. DNA for the CDR3: TGTGCCAGCTCACCCGCGCTGGGACTAGCGGGAAGGAGTAAATTGACCGGGGAGCTGTTTTTT.